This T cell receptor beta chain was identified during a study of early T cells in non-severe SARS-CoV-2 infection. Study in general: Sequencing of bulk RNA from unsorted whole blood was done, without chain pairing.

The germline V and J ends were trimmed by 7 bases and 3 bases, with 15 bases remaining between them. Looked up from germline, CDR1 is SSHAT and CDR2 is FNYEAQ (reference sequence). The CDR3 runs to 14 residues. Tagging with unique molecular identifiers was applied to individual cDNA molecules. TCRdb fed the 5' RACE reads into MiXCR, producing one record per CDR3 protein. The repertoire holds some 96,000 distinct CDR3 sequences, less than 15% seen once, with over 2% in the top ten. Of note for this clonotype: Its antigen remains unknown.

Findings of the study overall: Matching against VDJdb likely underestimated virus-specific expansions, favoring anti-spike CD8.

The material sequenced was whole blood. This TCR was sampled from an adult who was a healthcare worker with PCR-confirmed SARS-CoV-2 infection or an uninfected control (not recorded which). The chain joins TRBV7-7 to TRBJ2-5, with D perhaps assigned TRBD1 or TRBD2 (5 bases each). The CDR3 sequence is CASTLSMGEETQYF. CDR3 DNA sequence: TGTGCCAGCACCCTGTCTATGGGGGAAGAGACCCAGTACTTC.